What follows are 21 T cell receptor beta chains derived from one specimen sequenced in a study of blood T cell repertoires in COVID-19. Sequenced by immunoSEQ multiplex PCR; TCRdb stores in-frame clones only, minus some. The table records about 330,000 clones, around nine tenths of them present only once. Source material: peripheral blood. These receptors were collected from a woman aged 50 to 60 with active or convalescent COVID-19.

V and J are TRBV7-2 and TRBJ2-7, with 12 bases matching TRBD2. The CDR3 spans 15 residues. V gave up 4 bases and J gave up 6 bases; unmatched junction bases: 7. Germline V CDR1 and CDR2: SGHTA, FQGNSA. The CDR3 here is CASSSPPGLAGEQYF. In DNA, the CDR3 is TGTGCCAGCAGCTCCCCGCCGGGACTAGCGGGCGAGCAGTACTTC.

This sequence joins TRBV5-6 and TRBJ1-1; D ambiguous. The CDR3 runs to 11 residues. CDR1 is SGHDT, CDR2 YYEEEE, per germline. The ends were cut back, 5 bases at V and 7 bases at J, with 9 bases in the middle. The CDR3 reads CASSLINEAFF. Here the CDR3 DNA reads TGTGCCAGCAGTCTAATTAATGAAGCTTTCTTT.

This clone is a singleton in its sample. This rearrangement joins TRBV30 to TRBJ2-1; possible D gene TRBD2, 6 bases. Germline V gives CDR1 GTSNPN, CDR2 SVGIG (reference sequence). CDR3 length equals 17 residues. The germline V and J ends were trimmed by 4 bases and 1 base, with 20 bases remaining between them. The CDR3 protein is CAWNAGLTTRSYNEQFF. The CDR3 DNA reads TGTGCCTGGAACGCGGGACTCACGACCAGGTCCTACAATGAGCAGTTCTTC.

A note on this clone: One end of the junction fails to match germline, which may point to a read error. The CDR3 loop is CASSLGTSGRSKQYF. CDR3 bases: TGTGCTAGCAGCTTGGGGACTAGCGGGAGATCTAAGCAGTACTTC. The chain links TRBV7-7 to TRBJ2-7, with 14 bases matching TRBD2. The CDR3 extends over 15 amino acids. CDR1 is SSHAT, CDR2 FNYEAQ, per germline (reference sequence).

The V and J genes are TRBV4-1 and TRBJ1-4, with D uncertain. Trimming took 4 bases from V and 11 from J, leaving 23 bases between them. CDR1 and CDR2 from the germline V gene are MGHRA and YSYEKL. CDR3 size: 16 residues. The CDR3 loop is CASSPLQRLMSDKLFF. The CDR3 DNA reads as TGCGCCAGCAGCCCCCTCCAGAGGCTGATGTCGGATAAACTGTTTTTT.

The chain carries TRBV21-1 and TRBJ1-5; the DNA was not used to check the table's D call, TRBD1. TRBV21-1 is flagged as a pseudogene. The CDR3 is made up of 16 amino acids. CDR3 protein: CASSGPGQGSSQPQHF. CDR3 coding DNA: TGTGCCAGCAGCGGTCCGGGACAGGGGAGTAGTCAGCCCCAGCATTTT.

V is TRBV7-2 and J is TRBJ1-1; possibly TRBD1 for D (5 bases). CDR3 length: 15 amino acids. The V end was cut by 3 bases, the J end by 6 bases, with 17 bases between. The germline gives CDR1 SGHTA, CDR2 FQGNSA. DNA of the CDR3: TGTGCCAGCAGCTTGTCTCGACAGTTCCAACCTGAAGCTTTCTTT. Translation gives CASSLSRQFQPEAFF.

The rearrangement links TRBV15 to TRBJ1-3; weak D call: TRBD1 (5 bases). The CDR3 is 17 residues long. Germline-derived CDR1 and CDR2 are LNHNV and YYDKDF (reference sequence). Trimming removed 4 bases from V and 2 bases from J, with 18 bases in between. The CDR3 nucleotides read TGTGCCACCAGCATCGACAGCCTGGCCGCGACTGGAAACACCATATATTTT. This sequence encodes CATSIDSLAATGNTIYF. Based on the CDR3 plus reference TRBV15 and TRBJ1-3, the full variable domain is DAMVIQNPRYQVTQFGKPVTLSCSQTLNHNVMYWYQQKSSQAPKLLFHYYDKDFNNEADTPDNFQSRRPNTSFCFLDIRSPGLGDTAMYLCATSIDSLAATGNTIYFGEGSWLTVV.

The chain combines TRBV7-8 with TRBJ2-7; D gene unclear. The V and J ends lost 0 bases and 0 bases respectively, with 3 bases between them. CDR1 SGHVS and CDR2 FQNEAQ come from the germline V gene. CDR3 length: 13 amino acids. The CDR3, as DNA: TGTGCCAGCAGCTTAGCTAGCTCCTACGAGCAGTACTTC. Encoded protein: CASSLASSYEQYF.

This rearrangement joins TRBV6-4 to TRBJ2-4, with a tentative D call TRBD1 (5 bases). The germline V and J ends were trimmed by 6 bases and 2 bases, with 26 bases remaining between them. This CDR3 has 19 residues. Germline V gene data show CDR1 as MRHNA and CDR2 as SNTAGT. The CDR3 is CASSVKPETVRPTKNIQYF. The DNA of the CDR3 is TGTGCCAGCAGCGTCAAACCTGAGACAGTTCGCCCGACCAAAAACATTCAGTACTTC.

The rearrangement joins TRBV20-1 to TRBJ2-7; tentative D call: TRBD2 (5 bases). The CDR3 runs 12 residues. Looked up from germline, CDR1 is DFQATT and CDR2 is SNEGSKA (reference sequence). V shed 3 bases and J shed 6 bases, with 12 bases lying between them. CDR3 in amino acids: CSASTRVGEQYF. CDR3 in DNA: TGCAGTGCTAGTACTAGGGTGGGCGAGCAGTACTTC.

This chain joins TRBV3-1 (or the pseudogene TRBV3-2) and TRBJ1-1; the D is unclear. The CDR3 covers 17 residues. The V end was cut by 3 bases, the J end by 4 bases, with 21 bases between. Germline assignment: CDR1 LGHDT and CDR2 YNNKEL (reference sequence). The CDR3: CASSQILTRGVGTEAFF. CDR3 sequence (DNA): TGTGCCAGCAGCCAGATCCTCACTCGGGGAGTGGGCACTGAAGCTTTCTTT.

The V call is TRBV10-3, the J call TRBJ1-2, with TRBD1 matching over 7 bases. This CDR3 region has 17 residues. V shed 3 bases and J 2 bases; nucleotides not matched to a gene: 12. CDR1 ENHRY and CDR2 SYGVKD come from the germline V gene. CDR3 residues: CAISESRDSNLNYGYTF. The CDR3 DNA sequence: TGTGCCATCAGTGAATCCCGGGACAGCAATTTAAACTATGGCTACACCTTC.

This chain connects TRBV11-3 to TRBJ2-1; D possibly corresponds to TRBD1 (5 bases). This CDR3 spans 15 amino acids. Trimming pared 0 bases from V and 8 bases from J, leaving 14 bases between. Germline CDR1 and CDR2: SGHNT and YENEEA. The CDR3 DNA reads TGTGCCAGCAGCTTAGAAGCCAGGGTATGGGATGAGCAGTTCTTC. Translation: CASSLEARVWDEQFF.

This chain connects TRBV6-2 or TRBV6-3 to TRBJ2-1, with D possibly matching TRBD2 (6 bases). The CDR3 extends over 16 amino acids. V lost 6 bases, J lost 4 bases, and 19 bases lay in between. The germline V gene has CDR1 MNHEY and CDR2 SVGEGT. This chain's CDR3 is CASSPVGTALYNEQFF. In nucleotides, the CDR3 is TGTGCCAGCAGCCCGGTCGGGACTGCTCTTTACAATGAGCAGTTCTTC.

The V gene is TRBV9, the J gene TRBJ2-7, with 8 nucleotides matching TRBD2. Trimming cost V 0 bases and J 2 bases; bases outside gene matches: 4. Germline values: CDR1 SGDLS, CDR2 YYNGEE. The CDR3 spans 15 residues. CDR3 sequence reads: CASSVGGLAAYEQYF. The CDR3 nucleotides read TGTGCCAGCAGCGTAGGAGGACTAGCAGCCTACGAGCAGTACTTC. The variable domain in full, with the rest retrieved from reference TRBV9 and TRBJ2-7, is DSGVTQTPKHLITATGQRVTLRCSPRSGDLSVYWYQQSLDQGLQFLIQYYNGEERAKGNILERFSAQQFPDLHSELNLSSLELGDSALYFCASSVGGLAAYEQYFGPGTRLTVT.

The genes are TRBV18 and TRBJ2-1; 9 bases are shared with TRBD1. The CDR3 sequence is 16 residues long. Trimming removed 3 bases from V and 3 bases from J; junction bases left unmatched: 6. Germline lookup yields CDR1 KGHSH and CDR2 LQKENI. CDR3 loop: CASSPTGQGRYNEQFF. Written as DNA, the CDR3 is TGTGCCAGCTCACCTACGGGACAGGGCCGCTACAATGAGCAGTTCTTC.

The sample holds one count of this clone. The chain combines TRBV4-2 with TRBJ1-1; 8 nucleotides match TRBD1. This CDR3 comprises 15 residues. Germline V CDR1 and CDR2: LGHNA, YNFKEQ. V trimming: 0 bases; J trimming: 4 bases; junction bases outside the gene matches: 4. The CDR3 DNA reads TGTGCCAGCAGCCAAGAATGGACAGGGCCCACTGAAGCTTTCTTT. Encoded protein: CASSQEWTGPTEAFF.

This chain uses TRBV28 with TRBJ2-1; 12 nucleotides agree with TRBD2. V lost 6 bases and J lost 4; bases outside the gene matches: 7. The CDR3 totals 16 residues. Germline CDR1 MDHEN, CDR2 SYDVKM. The CDR3 region has the DNA TGTGCCAGCAGGAGGGGCGGACTAGCGGGATACAATGAGCAGTTCTTC. Translating it yields CASRRGGLAGYNEQFF.

The chain is built from TRBV27 and TRBJ2-1; perhaps TRBD1 as D (6 bases). The CDR3 consists of 13 residues. CDR1 MNHEY and CDR2 SMNVEV come from the germline V gene (reference sequence). Trimming pared 6 bases from V and 8 bases from J, leaving 14 bases between. CDR3 loop: CASRTGRIYEQFF. CDR3 bases: TGTGCCAGCAGGACAGGACGGATATATGAGCAGTTCTTC.

The chain combines TRBV4-3 with TRBJ1-1, with TRBD1 matching over 7 bases. CDR1 and CDR2 (germline): LGHNA, YSLEER. The CDR3 spans 17 residues. Trimming at V came to 2 bases and at J to 8 bases, leaving 17 bases not matched to a gene. The DNA for the CDR3 is TGCGCCAGCAGCCAAATTAAGGGGGCTATGTATGGGAGAGAAGCTTTCTTT. It encodes CASSQIKGAMYGREAFF.